This T cell receptor (beta chain) comes out of a study of CXCR3-negative and CXCR3-positive naive CD8 T cells. The authors made the TRB cDNA libraries by 5' RACE using UMI labels. TCRdb re-called the 5' RACE reads and gives one entry per CDR3 protein, without DNA. The sample has 150,000 or so distinct CDR3 sequences, and its top ten clones hold roughly 0.31%. Points from the study as a whole: Diversity ran similarly high across both naive subsets but far lower in memory CD8+ cells. From TRB CDR3 properties, TCR strength was inferred; surface CD5 did not differ between naive subsets. The study found that naive CXCR3-negative and CXCR3-positive cells shared TRBV-TRBJ usage, while memory cells differed.

There are 13 residues in the CDR3. Germline V lookup: CDR1 DFQATT, CDR2 SNEGSKA (reference sequence). For this clonotype: Its antigen is unknown.

This receptor was identified in a human donor in good health. Some clones in this sample may be carry-over from other donors' samples. This chain links TRBV20-1 with TRBJ1-2. Sequencing was done on a sample of naive CXCR3- CD8+ T cells from blood. Regarding subset: CD45RO-CCR7+CD27+CD95- naive CD8+ T cells lacking CXCR3 (TNR3-). The CDR3 protein is CSARDRRIRGYTF.